This entry lists 16 T cell receptor beta chains sequenced from one sample in a study of technical replicates of blood from several donors. TCRdb's table, derived via immunoSEQ multiplex PCR, lists solely in-frame clones and lacks some. The sample shows some 80,000 clones, 96% of them seen only once. The sequencing input was T cells isolated from PBMCs. All receptors derive from a human donor in good health.

The genes are TRBV5-1 and TRBJ1-4; D unresolved. Germline loops: CDR1 SGHRS, CDR2 YFSETQ. The CDR3 extends over 14 amino acids. V was pared by 2 bases and J by 5 bases, with 10 bases between. The CDR3 protein is CASSFQERNEKLFF. The CDR3 DNA follows: TGCGCCAGCAGCTTTCAAGAGAGGAATGAAAAACTGTTTTTT.

The rearrangement joins TRBV5-4 to TRBJ2-3; TRBD2 aligns across 9 bases. This CDR3 contains 19 residues. Losses at the gene ends were 4 bases for V and 4 bases for J; bases not matched to a gene: 19. In germline, CDR1 is SGHNT, CDR2 YYREEE (reference sequence). The CDR3 coding sequence is TGTGCCAGCAGCGCTGACAGGGCCATGGCGGGAGGGCCGTCAGATACGCAGTATTTT. Protein product: CASSADRAMAGGPSDTQYF.

This chain joins TRBV9 and TRBJ2-5; TRBD1 aligns across 8 bases. Per germline, CDR1 SGDLS and CDR2 YYNGEE. The ends lost 2 bases at V and 5 bases at J; junction bases unmatched: 11. This CDR3 contains 16 residues. The CDR3 loop reads CASSVDTGGLLETQYF. The DNA for the CDR3 is TGTGCCAGCAGCGTTGATACAGGGGGTCTCTTGGAGACCCAGTACTTC.

V is TRBV27 and J is TRBJ2-3, with D possibly being TRBD2 (5 bases). CDR1 and CDR2 from the germline V gene are MNHEY and SMNVEV (reference sequence). V was pared by 5 bases and J by 2 bases, with 17 bases between. The CDR3 length is 16 residues. The CDR3 spells CASSAGLATYTDTQYF. The CDR3 DNA sequence: TGTGCCAGCAGTGCAGGCCTAGCCACATACACAGATACGCAGTATTTT.

J is TRBJ1-5 and V is TRBV18, with D possibly being TRBD1 (5 bases). There are 16 residues in the CDR3. From germline, CDR1 is KGHSH and CDR2 LQKENI. With 1 base removed from V and 4 bases from J, the gap between germline ends came to 14 bases. This CDR3 reads CASSPLGGEANQPQHF. The CDR3 DNA reads TGTGCCAGCTCACCACTTGGGGGGGAGGCTAATCAGCCCCAGCATTTT.

The chain is built from TRBV5-1 and TRBJ2-5, with D perhaps matching TRBD2 (6 bases). The germline V gene has CDR1 SGHRS and CDR2 YFSETQ. CDR3 length equals 14 residues. Trimming removed 5 bases from V and 1 base from J, with 12 bases in between. This CDR3 is CASRGAGLQETQYF. Here the CDR3 DNA reads TGCGCCAGCAGGGGAGCGGGCCTCCAAGAGACCCAGTACTTC.

A single count supports this clone. The gene calls are TRBV7-3 and TRBJ2-1, with D possibly TRBD1 on 5 matching bases. CDR1 and CDR2 (germline): SGHTA, FQGTGA. The CDR3 sequence is 13 residues long. The V and J ends lost 3 bases and 6 bases respectively, with 9 bases between them. This CDR3 reads CASSLTQGNEQFF. The CDR3 DNA reads as TGTGCCAGCAGCTTGACCCAGGGCAATGAGCAGTTCTTC.

The chain recombines TRBV14 with TRBJ2-7; 7 bases match TRBD1. The CDR3 totals 14 residues. Germline-derived CDR1 and CDR2 are SGHDN and FVKESK. Trimming removed 1 base from V and 2 bases from J; junction bases left unmatched: 2. The CDR3 region is CASSQVGTAYEQYF. The CDR3 DNA reads TGTGCCAGCAGCCAAGTCGGGACAGCCTACGAGCAGTACTTC.

The chain is built from TRBV7-9 and TRBJ1-2; 8 nucleotides agree with TRBD1. Germline CDR1 is SEHNR and CDR2 is FQNEAQ (reference sequence). Trimming cost V 4 bases and J 1 base; bases outside gene matches: 5. This CDR3 is 15 amino acids long. CDR3 in amino acids: CASSSPGQDNYGYTF. The CDR3 coding sequence is TGTGCCAGCAGCTCACCGGGACAGGATAACTATGGCTACACCTTC.

The chain employs TRBV19 and TRBJ2-4; TRBD1 matches 8 bases. In germline, CDR1 is LNHDA, CDR2 SQIVND (reference sequence). Trimming removed 4 bases from V and 9 bases from J; junction bases left unmatched: 5. The CDR3 runs to 13 residues. This CDR3 reads CASSTGGRGIQYF. The DNA for the CDR3 is TGTGCCAGTAGTACAGGGGGCCGGGGCATTCAGTACTTC.

The V gene is TRBV6-5, the J gene TRBJ2-5, with a possible D match to TRBD2 (6 bases). Trimming removed 0 bases from V and 3 bases from J, with 11 bases in between. Germline V gene sequence: CDR1 MNHEY, CDR2 SVGAGI. The CDR3 covers 15 residues. DNA for the CDR3: TGTGCCAGCAGTTACTCGAGGGGACTCGAAGAGACCCAGTACTTC. Its translation: CASSYSRGLEETQYF.

A single count supports this clone. The J gene is TRBJ1-5, the V gene TRBV5-5, with TRBD1 matching 7 bases. Germline loops: CDR1 SGHKS, CDR2 YYEKEE (reference sequence). V was clipped by 2 bases and J by 3 bases; unmatched bases: 8. The CDR3 has 16 residues. CDR3 in DNA: TGTGCCAGCAGCTTAACCGGGACAGACCTCAATCAGCCCCAGCATTTT. Residues: CASSLTGTDLNQPQHF.

The J gene is TRBJ2-7, the V gene TRBV7-2, with 7 bases that match TRBD2. The J segment lost 6 bases and the V segment lost 5 bases, leaving 13 bases of the junction unmatched. CDR3 size: 15 residues. Germline CDR1 and CDR2: SGHTA and FQGNSA. In nucleotides, the CDR3 is TGTGCCAGCAGCAGTTGGTTAGCGGGCCAAGGCGAGCAGTACTTC. Translated: CASSSWLAGQGEQYF.

The rearrangement joins TRBV4-2 to TRBJ2-1, with 12 bases fitting TRBD2. The germline gives CDR1 LGHNA, CDR2 YNFKEQ. V gave up 0 bases and J gave up 4 bases; unmatched junction bases: 1. The CDR3 runs to 16 residues. DNA of the CDR3: TGTGCCAGCAGCCAAGATGGGACTAGCGGGTACAATGAGCAGTTCTTC. It translates to CASSQDGTSGYNEQFF.

The chain uses TRBV29-1 and TRBJ1-2; unclear D gene. This CDR3 contains 13 residues. Germline V gene lookup returns CDR1 SQVTM and CDR2 ANQGSEA. V lost 3 bases and J 6 bases, leaving 14 bases between the germline ends. The CDR3 region has the DNA TGCAGCGTTGATGGAGGGTACGTTGATGGCTACACCTTC. Protein product: CSVDGGYVDGYTF.

The J gene is TRBJ2-7, the V gene TRBV5-4; 12 bases align to TRBD2. J gave up 6 bases and V 4 bases, and 8 bases lay outside the gene matches. Germline V gene lookup returns CDR1 SGHNT and CDR2 YYREEE (reference sequence). The CDR3 covers 15 residues. The CDR3 reads CASSRTSGNPPEQYF. CDR3 in DNA: TGTGCCAGCAGCAGGACTAGCGGGAACCCCCCCGAGCAGTACTTC.